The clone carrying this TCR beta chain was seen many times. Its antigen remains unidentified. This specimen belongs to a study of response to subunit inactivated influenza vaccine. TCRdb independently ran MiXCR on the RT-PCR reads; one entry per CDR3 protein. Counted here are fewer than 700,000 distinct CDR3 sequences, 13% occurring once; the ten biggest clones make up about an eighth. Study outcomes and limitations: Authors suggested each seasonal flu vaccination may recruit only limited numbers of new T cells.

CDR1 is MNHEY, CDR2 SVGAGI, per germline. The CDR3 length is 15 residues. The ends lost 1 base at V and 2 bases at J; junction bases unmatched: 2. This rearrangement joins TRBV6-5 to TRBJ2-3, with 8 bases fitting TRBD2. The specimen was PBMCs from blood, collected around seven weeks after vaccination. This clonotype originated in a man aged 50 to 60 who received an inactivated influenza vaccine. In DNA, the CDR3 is TGTGCCAGCAGTTACTGGCGGGGGGACACAGATACGCAGTATTTT. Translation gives CASSYWRGDTDTQYF.